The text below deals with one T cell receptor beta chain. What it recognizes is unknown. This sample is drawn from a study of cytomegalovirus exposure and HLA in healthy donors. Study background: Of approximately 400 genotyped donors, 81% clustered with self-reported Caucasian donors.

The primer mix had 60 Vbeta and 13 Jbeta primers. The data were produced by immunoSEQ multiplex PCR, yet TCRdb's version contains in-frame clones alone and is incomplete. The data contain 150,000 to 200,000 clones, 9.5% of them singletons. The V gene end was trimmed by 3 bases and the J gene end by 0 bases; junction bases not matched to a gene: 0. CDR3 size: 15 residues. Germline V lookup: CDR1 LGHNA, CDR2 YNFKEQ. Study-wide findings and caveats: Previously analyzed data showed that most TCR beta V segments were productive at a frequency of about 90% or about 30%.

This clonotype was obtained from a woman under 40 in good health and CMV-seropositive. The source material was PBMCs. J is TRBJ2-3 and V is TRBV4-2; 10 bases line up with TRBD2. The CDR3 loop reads CASSHSGRSTDTQYF. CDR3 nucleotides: TGTGCCAGCAGCCATAGCGGGAGGAGCACAGATACGCAGTATTTT.